Each of the 15 T cell receptor beta chains below was sequenced from the same sample in a study of breast tumors, draining lymph nodes, adjacent tissues. The lymph nodes were axillary draining lymph nodes from breast cancer patients. MiXCR, run by TCRdb on the multiplex PCR reads, gives a single entry per CDR3 protein. Seen here are 150,000 to 250,000 distinct CDR3 sequences, approximately 30% observed once, and the top ten hold 4.3%. Material: axillary lymph node tissue. These receptors were collected from a female donor with breast cancer. Some clones in this sample may be carry-over from other donors' samples.

On this clonotype itself: Possible read error: a much larger clone is one base away. The rearrangement uses TRBV9 and TRBJ2-5; D is uncertain. CDR1 SGDLS and CDR2 YYNGEE come from the germline V gene. The CDR3 extends over 15 amino acids. In DNA form, the CDR3 reads TGTGCCAGCAGCGTAGATGGAGCGCCGGCGGAGACCCCGTACTTC. Translated, it gives CASSVDGAPAETPYF.

The genes are TRBV2 and TRBJ1-1, with 7 positions matching TRBD1. The CDR3 spans 13 residues. V was pared by 3 bases and J by 5 bases, with 3 bases of the junction left unmatched. Germline V gives CDR1 SNHLY, CDR2 FYNNEI. CDR3 in amino acids: CASSDYRGTEAFF. CDR3 nucleotide sequence: TGTGCCAGCAGTGACTACAGGGGAACTGAAGCTTTCTTT. Based on the CDR3 plus reference TRBV2 and TRBJ1-1, the full variable domain is EPEVTQTPSHQVTQMGQEVILRCVPISNHLYFYWYRQILGQKVEFLVSFYNNEISEKSEIFDDQFSVERPDGSNFTLKIRSTKLEDSAMYFCASSDYRGTEAFFGQGTRLTVV.

This clonotype was seen at least ten times. The CDR3 here is CASSYSNTGELFF. The CDR3 DNA reads as TGTGCCAGCAGTTACTCCAACACCGGGGAGCTGTTTTTT. V is TRBV6-5 and J is TRBJ2-2; no clear D. The germline V and J ends were trimmed by 0 bases and 2 bases, with 1 base remaining between them. Germline values: CDR1 MNHEY, CDR2 SVGAGI. The CDR3 sequence is 13 residues long.

On this clonotype: An end of the junction differs from the germline gene, which may be a read error. This chain uses TRBV30 with TRBJ1-1; 10 bases match TRBD1. The CDR3 loop spans 14 amino acids. Germline CDR1 is GTSNPN and CDR2 is SVGIG (reference sequence). For the CDR3, the DNA is TGTGCCTGGAGTGGGACAGGGGGATGGACTGAGGCTTTCTTT. The encoded protein is CAWSGTGGWTEAFF.

The chain couples TRBV4-1 to TRBJ1-2, with 11 bases identical to TRBD1. With V trimmed by 2 bases and J by 4 bases, 3 bases remained unmatched. This CDR3 is 15 amino acids long. Germline V CDR1 and CDR2: MGHRA, YSYEKL. CDR3 sequence: CASSQPGQGVYGYTF. DNA of the CDR3: TGCGCCAGCAGCCAACCGGGACAGGGGGTCTATGGCTACACCTTC.

The sample holds many counts of this clonotype. The V call is TRBV2, the J call TRBJ1-5; TRBD1 matches at 7 bases. Germline loops: CDR1 SNHLY, CDR2 FYNNEI. The CDR3 length is 15 residues. The V segment lost 6 bases and the J segment 0 bases; nucleotides outside the gene matches: 5. CDR3: CASSQTGHSNQPQHF. The DNA for the CDR3 is TGTGCCAGCAGCCAGACAGGGCATAGCAATCAGCCCCAGCATTTT.

As to this clonotype: The junction shows a germline mismatch at one end, possibly a read error. The chain uses TRBV7-2 and TRBJ1-2; weak D call: TRBD1 (5 bases). Germline-derived CDR1 and CDR2 are SGHTA and FQGNSA. The CDR3 covers 15 residues. The CDR3 is CASGLGVGGNYGYPF. Here the CDR3 DNA reads TGTGCCAGCGGCTTAGGGGTGGGAGGGAACTATGGCTACCCCTTC.

Notes on this clonotype: Because it lacks the conserved phenylalanine or tryptophan at the end, this CDR3 is likely a read error. The chain carries TRBV3-1 and TRBJ1-2; 7 nucleotides match TRBD1. V shed 1 base, J shed 1 base, and the junction held 3 bases outside the gene matches. The CDR3 is made up of 15 amino acids. Germline V gene data show CDR1 as LGHDT and CDR2 as YNNKEL (reference sequence). The CDR3 DNA is TGTGCCAGCAGCCAAGCAGGGGGAGGTAACTATGGCTACACCCTC. This sequence encodes CASSQAGGGNYGYTL.

This clonotype was seen ten or more times. This chain links TRBV20-1 with TRBJ1-2; no clear D gene. CDR3 length: 15 residues. The germline V gene encodes CDR1 DFQATT and CDR2 SNEGSKA (reference sequence). The germline V and J ends were trimmed by 3 bases and 2 bases, with 16 bases remaining between them. CDR3 sequence reads: CSASDGRKQNYGYTF. CDR3 DNA sequence: TGCAGTGCTAGTGATGGACGGAAACAAAACTATGGCTACACCTTC.

As for this clonotype: One end of the junction does not line up with germline, which may come from a read error. CDR3 residues: CASSPLSSYNERFF. The CDR3, as DNA: TGTGCCAGCAGTCCCCTATCCTCCTACAATGAGCGGTTCTTC. This chain joins TRBV28 and TRBJ2-1, with D uncertain. Germline V CDR1 and CDR2: MDHEN, SYDVKM. This CDR3 comprises 14 residues.

In its sample, this clonotype was seen many times. CDR3 nucleotide sequence: TGCGCCAGCAGCCCGGGACCCGACATCCGTACGCAGTATTTT. Its translation is CASSPGPDIRTQYF. The chain is built from TRBV10-1 and TRBJ2-3; D assignment may be TRBD1 or TRBD2 (5 bases each). The ends were cut back, 6 bases at V and 8 bases at J, with 18 bases in the middle. CDR3 length: 14 residues. Germline loops: CDR1 WNHNN, CDR2 SYGVQD (reference sequence).

In its sample, this clonotype was seen many times. The chain uses TRBV12-3 or TRBV12-4 and TRBJ2-5, with 10 bases fitting TRBD1. The CDR3 runs to 15 residues. V was pared by 3 bases and J by 5 bases, with 6 bases of the junction left unmatched. CDR3 bases: TGTGCCAGCAGTTTGACAGGGGGCCGGGAGGAGACCCAGTACTTC. It codes for CASSLTGGREETQYF.

This clonotype was seen only a few times. The chain employs TRBV20-1 and TRBJ1-1; D ambiguous. The CDR3 loop spans 11 amino acids. The V and J ends lost 6 bases and 5 bases respectively, with 10 bases between them. Germline V CDR1 and CDR2: DFQATT, SNEGSKA (reference sequence). CDR3 loop: CSAKFGTEAFF. The CDR3 region has the DNA TGCAGTGCCAAGTTTGGTACTGAAGCTTTCTTT.

This clonotype was seen more than once but under ten times. With a much larger clone just one base away, this may be a read error. The chain is built from TRBV5-5 and TRBJ2-5, with D perhaps TRBD1 or TRBD2 (5 bases each). Germline V CDR1 and CDR2: SGHKS, YYEKEE (reference sequence). This CDR3 spans 14 amino acids. CDR3: CASSLIGTQETRYF. CDR3 nucleotide sequence: TGTGCCAGCAGCTTGATTGGGACGCAAGAGACCCGGTACTTC. Combining the CDR3 with reference TRBV5-5 and TRBJ2-5 gives the whole variable domain DAGVTQSPTHLIKTRGQQVTLRCSPISGHKSVSWYQQVLGQGPQFIFQYYEKEERGRGNFPDRFSARQFPNYSSELNVNALLLGDSALYLCASSLIGTQETRYFGPGTRLLVL.

This clonotype was counted many times. The chain is built from TRBV18 and TRBJ2-7; unclear D gene. Trimming cost V 1 base and J 5 bases, with 18 bases left between them. This CDR3 has 16 residues. The germline CDR1 and CDR2 sequences are KGHSH and LQKENI. In nucleotides, the CDR3 is TGTGCCAGCTCACCACTCATTGGGCCTGGGCAGGACGAGCAGTACTTC. This translates into CASSPLIGPGQDEQYF. Using reference TRBV18 and TRBJ2-7 for the parts outside the CDR3, the full variable domain is NAGVMQNPRHLVRRRGQEARLRCSPMKGHSHVYWYRQLPEEGLKFMVYLQKENIIDESGMPKERFSAEFPKEGPSILRIQQVVRGDSAAYFCASSPLIGPGQDEQYFGPGTRLTVT.